The present entry profiles one T cell receptor beta chain with its context. The antigen is not known. The roughly 120-subject validation cohort, separate from the 666-subject first cohort, included the donors. The data derive from a study of cytomegalovirus exposure and HLA in healthy donors. Study context: The 130 or so validation repertoires, a later analysis reported, used the same platform as the roughly 700 repertoires from the first cohort. Study observations and caveats: 150 or so TCR beta chains were listed as cytomegalovirus-associated. According to a subsequent analysis, TCR clusters identified in the first cohort showed a tendency to co-occur across the approximately 120 validation repertoires.

The CDR3 consists of 16 residues. Per the germline V gene, CDR1 is SNHLY and CDR2 is FYNNEI. Trimming removed 4 bases at V and 1 base at J, with 16 bases between. Assay used: immunoSEQ multiplex PCR; TCRdb lists only in-frame clones, some missing. This sample has 170,000 or so clones, with around 82% found just once. This sequence was found in a woman between 18 and 29 years old in good health and CMV-seropositive. The chain recombines TRBV2 with TRBJ1-1; a possible D gene is TRBD1 (6 bases). Material: PBMCs. The CDR3 here is CASSVLGGRGNTEAFF. CDR3 DNA: TGTGCCAGCAGTGTACTTGGGGGCAGGGGGAACACTGAAGCTTTCTTT.